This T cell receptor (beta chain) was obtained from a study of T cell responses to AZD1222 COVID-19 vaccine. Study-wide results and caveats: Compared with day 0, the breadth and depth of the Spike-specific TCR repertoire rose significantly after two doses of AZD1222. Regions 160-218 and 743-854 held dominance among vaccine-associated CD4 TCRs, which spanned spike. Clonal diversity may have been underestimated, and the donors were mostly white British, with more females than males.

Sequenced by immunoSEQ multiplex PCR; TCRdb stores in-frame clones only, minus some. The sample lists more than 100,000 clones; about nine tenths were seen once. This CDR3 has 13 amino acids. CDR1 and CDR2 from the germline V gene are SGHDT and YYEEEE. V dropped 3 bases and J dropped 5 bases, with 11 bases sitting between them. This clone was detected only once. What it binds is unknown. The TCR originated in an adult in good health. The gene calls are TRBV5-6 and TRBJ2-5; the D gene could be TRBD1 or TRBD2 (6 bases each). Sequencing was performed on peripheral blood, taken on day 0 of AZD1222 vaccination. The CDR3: CASSSRGGETQYF. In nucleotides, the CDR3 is TGTGCCAGCAGCTCTAGAGGGGGGGAGACCCAGTACTTC.